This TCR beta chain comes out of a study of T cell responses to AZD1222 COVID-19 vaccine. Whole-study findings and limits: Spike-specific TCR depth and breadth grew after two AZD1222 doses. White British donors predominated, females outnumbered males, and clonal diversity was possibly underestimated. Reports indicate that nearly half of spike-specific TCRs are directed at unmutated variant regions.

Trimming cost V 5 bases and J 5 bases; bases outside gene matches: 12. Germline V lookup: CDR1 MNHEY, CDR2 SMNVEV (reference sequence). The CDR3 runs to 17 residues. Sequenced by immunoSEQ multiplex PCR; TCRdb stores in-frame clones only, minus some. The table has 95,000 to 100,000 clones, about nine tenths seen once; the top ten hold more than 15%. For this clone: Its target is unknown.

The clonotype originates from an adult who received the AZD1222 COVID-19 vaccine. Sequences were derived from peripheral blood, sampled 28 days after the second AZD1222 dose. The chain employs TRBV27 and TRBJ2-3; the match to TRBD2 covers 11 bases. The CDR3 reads CASSSPFSGRAKDTQYF. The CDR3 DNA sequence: TGTGCCAGCAGTAGCCCCTTTAGCGGGAGGGCCAAAGATACGCAGTATTTT.